This TCR beta chain was recovered during a study of blood T cell repertoires in COVID-19. The overall study: Collection of acute and convalescent COVID-19 samples took place in the United States, Italy and Spain. T cells, B-cell-depleted T cells, or PBMCs provided the cDNA or gDNA that served as material.

Looked up from germline, CDR1 is LGHDT and CDR2 is YNNKEL (reference sequence). Trimming at V came to 1 base and at J to 10 bases, leaving 4 bases not matched to a gene. The CDR3 consists of 13 residues. In the original analysis: Reference gene primer amplification yielded estimated nucleated cell counts. The data were produced by immunoSEQ multiplex PCR, yet TCRdb's version contains in-frame clones alone and is incomplete. The V and J calls and clone size were taken over from that table, and D and trimming were inferred from the DNA. The profile shows 230,000 or so clones, 80% to 85% of them singletons.

The sequencing sample was made of peripheral blood. This clonotype originated in a man aged 45-65 years with active or convalescent COVID-19. The chain links TRBV3-1 (or the pseudogene TRBV3-2) to TRBJ2-1; 7 bases line up with TRBD2. The CDR3 DNA is TGTGCCAGCAGCCAAGTAGAGGGACTAGAGCAGTTCTTC. Translation gives CASSQVEGLEQFF.